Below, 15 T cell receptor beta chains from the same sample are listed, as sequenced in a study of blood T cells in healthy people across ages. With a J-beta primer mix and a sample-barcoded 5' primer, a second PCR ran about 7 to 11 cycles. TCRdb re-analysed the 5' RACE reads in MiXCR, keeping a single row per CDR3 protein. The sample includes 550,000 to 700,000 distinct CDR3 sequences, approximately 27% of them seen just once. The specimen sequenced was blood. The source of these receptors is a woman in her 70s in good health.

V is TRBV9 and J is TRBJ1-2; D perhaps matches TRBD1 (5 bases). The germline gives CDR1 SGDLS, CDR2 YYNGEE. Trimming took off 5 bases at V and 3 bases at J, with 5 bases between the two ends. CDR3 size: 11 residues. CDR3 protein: CASRGDYGYTF. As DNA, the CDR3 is TGTGCCAGCAGGGGGGACTATGGCTACACCTTC.

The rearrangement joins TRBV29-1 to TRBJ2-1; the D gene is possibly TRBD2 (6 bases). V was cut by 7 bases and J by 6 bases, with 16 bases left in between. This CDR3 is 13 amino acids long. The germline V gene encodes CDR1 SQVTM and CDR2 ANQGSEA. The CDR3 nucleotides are TGCAGCGCTCCAACACATAGCGGCAATGAGCAGTTCTTC. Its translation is CSAPTHSGNEQFF.

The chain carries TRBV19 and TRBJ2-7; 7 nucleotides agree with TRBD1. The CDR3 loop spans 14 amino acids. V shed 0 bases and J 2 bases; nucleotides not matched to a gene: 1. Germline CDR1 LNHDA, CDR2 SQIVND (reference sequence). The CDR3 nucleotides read TGTGCCAGTAGTATAGACGACAGGGCCTACGAGCAGTACTTC. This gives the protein CASSIDDRAYEQYF.

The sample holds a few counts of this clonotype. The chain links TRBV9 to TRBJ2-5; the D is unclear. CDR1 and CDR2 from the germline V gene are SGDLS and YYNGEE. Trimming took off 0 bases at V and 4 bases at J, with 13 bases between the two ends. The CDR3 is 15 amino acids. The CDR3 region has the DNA TGTGCCAGCAGCGTAGCTACAGCTTTCCGAGAGACCCAGTACTTC. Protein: CASSVATAFRETQYF.

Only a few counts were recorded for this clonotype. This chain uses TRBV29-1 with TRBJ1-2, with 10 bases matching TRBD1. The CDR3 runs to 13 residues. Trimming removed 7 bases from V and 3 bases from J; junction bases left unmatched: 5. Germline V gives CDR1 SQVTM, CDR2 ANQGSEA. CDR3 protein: CSAPGTGDYGYTF. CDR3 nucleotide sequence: TGCAGCGCACCCGGGACAGGGGACTATGGCTACACCTTC.

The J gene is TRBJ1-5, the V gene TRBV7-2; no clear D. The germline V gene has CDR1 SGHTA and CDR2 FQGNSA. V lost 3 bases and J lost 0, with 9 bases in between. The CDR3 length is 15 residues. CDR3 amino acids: CASSFQYLSNQPQHF. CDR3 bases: TGTGCCAGCAGCTTTCAGTACCTTAGCAATCAGCCCCAGCATTTT.

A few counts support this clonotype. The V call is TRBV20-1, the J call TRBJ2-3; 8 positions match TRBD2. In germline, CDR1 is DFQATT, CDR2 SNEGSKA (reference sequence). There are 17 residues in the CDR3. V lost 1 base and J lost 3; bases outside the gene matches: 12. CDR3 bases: TGCAGTGCTAGAGCCCCCCCGGGCGGGGGGCGGACAGATACGCAGTATTTT. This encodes CSARAPPGGGRTDTQYF.

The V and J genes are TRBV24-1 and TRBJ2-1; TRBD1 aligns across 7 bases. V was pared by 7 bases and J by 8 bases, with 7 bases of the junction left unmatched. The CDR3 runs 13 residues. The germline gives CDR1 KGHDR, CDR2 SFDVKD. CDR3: CATSDDRADEQFF. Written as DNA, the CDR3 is TGTGCCACCAGCGACGACAGGGCGGATGAGCAGTTCTTC.

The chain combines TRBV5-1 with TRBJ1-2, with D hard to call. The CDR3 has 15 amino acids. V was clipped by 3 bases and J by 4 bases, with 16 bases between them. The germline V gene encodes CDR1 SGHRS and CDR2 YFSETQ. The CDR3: CASSYGGSGVYGYTF. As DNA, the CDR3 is TGCGCCAGCAGCTACGGAGGGAGCGGGGTCTATGGCTACACCTTC.

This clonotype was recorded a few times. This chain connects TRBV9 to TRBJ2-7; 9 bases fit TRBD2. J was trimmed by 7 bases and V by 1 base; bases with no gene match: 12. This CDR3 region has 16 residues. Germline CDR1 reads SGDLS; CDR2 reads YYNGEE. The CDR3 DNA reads TGTGCCAGCAGCGTATCGGCTAGCGGGGAGCGGGGGGAGCAGTACTTC. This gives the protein CASSVSASGERGEQYF.

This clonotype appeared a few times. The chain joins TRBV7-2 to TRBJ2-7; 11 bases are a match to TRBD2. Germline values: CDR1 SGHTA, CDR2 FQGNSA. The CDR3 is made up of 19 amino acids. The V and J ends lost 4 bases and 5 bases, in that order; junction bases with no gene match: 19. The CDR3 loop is CASSSYLAGGPSFIHEQYF. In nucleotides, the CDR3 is TGTGCCAGCAGCTCGTATCTAGCGGGGGGTCCTAGCTTTATCCACGAGCAGTACTTC. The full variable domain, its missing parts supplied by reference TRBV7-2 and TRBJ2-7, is GAGVSQSPSNKVTEKGKDVELRCDPISGHTALYWYRQSLGQGLEFLIYFQGNSAPDKSGLPSDRFSAERTGGSVSTLTIQRTQQEDSAVYLCASSSYLAGGPSFIHEQYFGPGTRLTVT.

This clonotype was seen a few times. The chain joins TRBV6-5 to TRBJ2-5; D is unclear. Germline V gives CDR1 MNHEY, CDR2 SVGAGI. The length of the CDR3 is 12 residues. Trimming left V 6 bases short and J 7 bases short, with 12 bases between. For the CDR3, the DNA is TGTGCCAGCAGACCCAAGCCGGGGACCCAGTACTTC. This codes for CASRPKPGTQYF.

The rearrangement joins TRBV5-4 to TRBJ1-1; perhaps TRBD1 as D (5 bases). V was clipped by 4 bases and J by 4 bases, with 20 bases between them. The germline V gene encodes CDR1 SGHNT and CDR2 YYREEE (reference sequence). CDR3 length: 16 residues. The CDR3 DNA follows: TGTGCCAGCAGCCTAGGAGGTTGGGCAGGGATCACTGAAGCTTTCTTT. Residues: CASSLGGWAGITEAFF. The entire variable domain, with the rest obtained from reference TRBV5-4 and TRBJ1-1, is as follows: ETGVTQSPTHLIKTRGQQVTLRCSSQSGHNTVSWYQQALGQGPQFIFQYYREEENGRGNFPPRFSGLQFPNYSSELNVNALELDDSALYLCASSLGGWAGITEAFFGQGTRLTVV.

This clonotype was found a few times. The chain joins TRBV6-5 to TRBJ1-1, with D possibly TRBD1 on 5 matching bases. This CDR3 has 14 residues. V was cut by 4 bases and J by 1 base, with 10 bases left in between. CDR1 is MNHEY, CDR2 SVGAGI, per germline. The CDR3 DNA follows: TGTGCCAGCAGTTGCTTAGGGGCGAACACTGAAGCTTTCTTT. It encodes CASSCLGANTEAFF.

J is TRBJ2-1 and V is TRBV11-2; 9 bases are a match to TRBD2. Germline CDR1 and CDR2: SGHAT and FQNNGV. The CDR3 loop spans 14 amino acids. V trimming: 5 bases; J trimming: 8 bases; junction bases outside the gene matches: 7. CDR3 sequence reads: CASSERGEFYEQFF. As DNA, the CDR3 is TGTGCCAGCAGCGAGCGGGGGGAATTCTATGAGCAGTTCTTC.